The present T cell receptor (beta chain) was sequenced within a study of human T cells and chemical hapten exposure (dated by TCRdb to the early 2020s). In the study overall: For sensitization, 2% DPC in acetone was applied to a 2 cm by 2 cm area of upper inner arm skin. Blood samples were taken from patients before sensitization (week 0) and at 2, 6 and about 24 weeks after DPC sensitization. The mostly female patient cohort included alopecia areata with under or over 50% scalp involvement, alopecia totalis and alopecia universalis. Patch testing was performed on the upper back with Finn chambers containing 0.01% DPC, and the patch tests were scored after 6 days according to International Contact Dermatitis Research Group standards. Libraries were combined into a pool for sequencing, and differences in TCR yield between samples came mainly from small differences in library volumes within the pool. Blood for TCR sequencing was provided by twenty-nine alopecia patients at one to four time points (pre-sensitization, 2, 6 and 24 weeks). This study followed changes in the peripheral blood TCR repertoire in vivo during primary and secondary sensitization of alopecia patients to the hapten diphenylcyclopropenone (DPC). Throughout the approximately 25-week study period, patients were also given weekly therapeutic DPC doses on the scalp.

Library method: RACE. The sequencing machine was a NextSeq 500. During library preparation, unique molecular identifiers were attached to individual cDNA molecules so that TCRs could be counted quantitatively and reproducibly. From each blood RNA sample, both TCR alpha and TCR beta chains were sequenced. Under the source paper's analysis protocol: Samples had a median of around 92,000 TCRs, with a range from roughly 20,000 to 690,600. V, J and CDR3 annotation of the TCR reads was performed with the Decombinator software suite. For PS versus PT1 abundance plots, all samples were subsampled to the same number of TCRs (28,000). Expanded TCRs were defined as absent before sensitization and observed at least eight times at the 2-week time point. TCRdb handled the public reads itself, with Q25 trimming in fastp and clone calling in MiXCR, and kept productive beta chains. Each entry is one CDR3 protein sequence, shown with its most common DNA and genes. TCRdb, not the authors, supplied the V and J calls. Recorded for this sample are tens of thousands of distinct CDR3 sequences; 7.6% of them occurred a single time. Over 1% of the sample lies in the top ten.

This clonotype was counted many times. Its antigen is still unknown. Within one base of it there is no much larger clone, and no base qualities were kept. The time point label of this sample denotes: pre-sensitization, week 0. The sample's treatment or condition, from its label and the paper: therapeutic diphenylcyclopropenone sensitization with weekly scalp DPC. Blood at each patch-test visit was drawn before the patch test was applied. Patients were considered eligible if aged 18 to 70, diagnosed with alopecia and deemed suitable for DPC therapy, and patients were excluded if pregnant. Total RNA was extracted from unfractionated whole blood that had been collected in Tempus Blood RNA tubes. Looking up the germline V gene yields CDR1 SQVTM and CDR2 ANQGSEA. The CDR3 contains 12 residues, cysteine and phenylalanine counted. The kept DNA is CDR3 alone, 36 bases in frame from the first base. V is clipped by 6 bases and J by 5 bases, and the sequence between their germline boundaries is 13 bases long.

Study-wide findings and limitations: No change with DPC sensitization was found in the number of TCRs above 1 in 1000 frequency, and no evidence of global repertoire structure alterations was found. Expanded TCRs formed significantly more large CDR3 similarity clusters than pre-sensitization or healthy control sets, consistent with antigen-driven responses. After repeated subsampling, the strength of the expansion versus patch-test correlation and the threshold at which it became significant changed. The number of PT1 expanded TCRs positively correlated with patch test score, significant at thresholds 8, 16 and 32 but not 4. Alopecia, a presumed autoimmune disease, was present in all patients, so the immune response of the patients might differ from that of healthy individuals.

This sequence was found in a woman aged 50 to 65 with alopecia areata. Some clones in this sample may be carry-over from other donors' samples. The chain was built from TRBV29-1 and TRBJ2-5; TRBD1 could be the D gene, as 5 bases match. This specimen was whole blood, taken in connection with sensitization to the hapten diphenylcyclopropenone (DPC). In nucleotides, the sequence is TGCAGCGTGGGGCTTAACGGGGAGACCCAGTACTTC. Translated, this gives CSVGLNGETQYF.